This paragraph covers one T cell receptor (beta chain) sequence. This receptor's antigen is unknown. No base-level quality is on record; no much larger clone is a single base apart. The CDR3 regions of human TCRbeta chains were subjected to immunosequencing. Per the authors' processing: Repertoire TCRs were checked for matches against a reference library of SARS-CoV-2-specific TCRs that had been generated using the MIRA antigen-specificity platform. Breadth was defined as the fraction of unique TCRs that were SARS-CoV-2-associated, and depth was defined as the fraction of total T cells that were SARS-CoV-2-associated. Using the MIRA data, each spike-specific TCR was assigned both to the spike region to which the TCR was reactive and to a CD4 or CD8 class. Log10-transformed breadth and depth values were compared by one-way ANOVA with Sidak's multiple comparisons tests. Drawn from immuneACCESS, this table holds only the in-frame rearrangements with V and J called that TCRdb kept. Clones are partly lost; checked studies trace under half to an unresolved V gene and leave the rest unexplained. The D gene and trimming were derived from the DNA, and the V and J assignments and clone size from that table. The sample contains 160,000 or so clones, around nine tenths of them found a single time. The ten largest make up roughly 1.9% of the sample.

This sample is part of a study of T cell responses to AZD1222 COVID-19 vaccine (dated by TCRdb to the early 2020s). Regarding the research as a whole: AZD1222 recipients given second doses at about 4 weeks or at about 12 weeks were pooled, since spike-specific TCR depth and breadth were not found to differ between the two schedules. Trial participants were enrolled by age into 18-55, 56-69 and 70-plus year subgroups, with approximately 160, 26 and 62 TCR-sequenced participants respectively. TCR sequencing covered approximately 230 trial participants: 207 given two doses of AZD1222 and approximately 26 given two doses of MenACWY control vaccine.

This specimen's time point label, per the study, means: baseline before first vaccination. Vaccinee samples were obtained from the UK trials COV001 and COV002, which included a single-blind randomized controlled phase 2/3 trial of AZD1222 (ChAdOx1 nCoV-19) in healthy adults. Trial participant PBMC samples were collected at day 0 and day 28 after the second dose for TCRbeta chain sequencing. Results and caveats for the whole study, not just this receptor: Because no day 14 peak-response samples were available, repertoires were characterized only after the peak T cell response. In the small 56-69-year group, the increase in depth fell short of significance, most likely because of low power. Vaccine-associated CD4 TCRs spanned the whole spike protein, with dominant responses in regions 160-218 and 743-854. Participants were mostly white British and included more females than males, and it was suggested by the authors that clonal diversity may have been underestimated. After two AZD1222 doses, both the breadth and the depth of spike-specific TCRs were significantly higher than at day 0 and than in MenACWY recipients. Nearly half of unique spike-specific TCRs reportedly recognized epitopes outside regions mutated in the B.1.351 and B.1.1.7 variants. Conclusions about previously exposed vaccinees are limited, since just six AZD1222 recipients were seropositive for SARS-CoV-2 at baseline.

The CDR3 runs 16 amino acids, cysteine and phenylalanine included. Here the CDR3 DNA is all that survives: 48 bases in frame from base 1. Sequences MNHEY (CDR1) and SMNVEV (CDR2) are obtained from the germline V gene (reference sequence). V was cut back by 3 bases and J by 2 bases, leaving a gap of 16 bases between them. The receptor's source is an adult in good health. This specimen consisted of peripheral blood, obtained on day 0 of AZD1222 vaccination. This receptor chain uses TRBV27 and TRBJ1-1, with the identity of the D gene unclear. The DNA sequence follows: TGTGCCAGCAGTTTTAGCCGCGACACTCTCAACACTGAAGCTTTCTTT. Translation gives CASSFSRDTLNTEAFF.